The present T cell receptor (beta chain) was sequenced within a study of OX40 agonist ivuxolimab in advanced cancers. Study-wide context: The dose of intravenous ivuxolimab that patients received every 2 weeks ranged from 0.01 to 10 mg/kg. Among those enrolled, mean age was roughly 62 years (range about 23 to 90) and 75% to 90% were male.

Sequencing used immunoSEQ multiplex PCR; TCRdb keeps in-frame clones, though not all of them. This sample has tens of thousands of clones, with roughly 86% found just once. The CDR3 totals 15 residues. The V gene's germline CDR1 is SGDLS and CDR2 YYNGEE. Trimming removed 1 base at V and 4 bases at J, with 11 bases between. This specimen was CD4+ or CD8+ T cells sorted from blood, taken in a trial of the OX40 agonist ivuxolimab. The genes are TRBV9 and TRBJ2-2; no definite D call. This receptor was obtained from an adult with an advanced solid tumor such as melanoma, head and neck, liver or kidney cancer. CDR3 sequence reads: CASSVQLSATGELFF. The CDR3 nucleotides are TGTGCCAGCAGCGTACAGCTATCCGCCACCGGGGAGCTGTTTTTT.